The sequence of this T cell receptor (beta chain) was determined in a study of T-cell memory formation after mild COVID-19. With 5 bases removed from V and 4 bases from J, the gap between germline ends came to 10 bases. The CDR3 runs to 13 residues. Germline assignment: CDR1 MNHEY and CDR2 SMNVEV (reference sequence). In TCRdb, the 5' RACE reads were re-called with MiXCR into one record per CDR3 protein. The sample consists of 560,000 or so distinct CDR3 sequences, 17% of them appearing once. The clonotype was recovered from an adult woman who had mild COVID-19 (a few samples of this study predate the infection). Cell type and time point are not known. The sample consisted of PBMCs or a T cell subset sorted from them (not recorded which). This chain joins TRBV27 and TRBJ2-3; D gene ambiguous. CDR3 region: CASSVGNADTQYF. CDR3 nucleotides: TGTGCCAGCAGTGTGGGGAACGCAGATACGCAGTATTTT.